The clone carrying this T cell receptor (beta chain) came up many times. The antigen remains undetermined. The junction shows a germline mismatch at one end, possibly a read error. The data belong to a study of T cells in Graves' hyperthyroidism and ophthalmopathy. Patients with uncontrolled infections, other autoimmune diseases, pregnancy or lactation were excluded. Used for diagnoses were clinical symptoms, serum thyroxine and TRAb, thyroid ultrasound and orbital computed tomography. The PBMCs were taken from around 9 ml of fresh peripheral blood. RNA transcripts provided the source from which TCR beta CDR3 regions were amplified. During a first-round RT-PCR of the TCR CDR3, the HTBI primer set was used. TCRdb reprocessed the multiplex PCR reads via MiXCR and lists one record per CDR3 protein. The sample holds about 250,000 distinct CDR3 sequences; about 24% are singletons and the top ten take approximately 35%.

Notes on the study in general: Most thyroid clonotypes with frequency above 0.001 were detected in blood.

This CDR3 is 14 amino acids long. Germline assignment: CDR1 LNHNV and CDR2 YYDKDF (reference sequence). The chain carries TRBV15 and TRBJ2-2; D uncertain. Sequencing was performed on blood. The receptor was derived from a woman aged 40 to 55 with Graves' ophthalmopathy. Written as DNA, the CDR3 is TGTGCCACCAGCGGAGACAAATACACCGGGGAGCTGTTTTTT. It specifies CATSGDKYTGELFF.